This section outlines one T cell receptor beta chain sequence together with its context. The antigen remains unidentified. The CDR3 is 14 amino acids. CDR1 is SGHTA, CDR2 FQGNSA, per germline. Trimming pared 2 bases from V and 0 bases from J, leaving 8 bases between. The data derive from a study of cytomegalovirus exposure and HLA in healthy donors. Study findings and constraints: Later analysis identified several of the most significant clusters that appeared linked to common viral pathogens.

PCR was performed using 60 Vbeta and 13 Jbeta primers. Some clones are missing from TCRdb's copy, which holds only in-frame ones; the method was immunoSEQ multiplex PCR. The repertoire holds about 200,000 clones, about 70% seen once, with 1.8% in the top ten. Sequenced input: PBMCs. The rearrangement joins TRBV7-2 to TRBJ2-7; a possible D gene is TRBD1 (6 bases). This sequence was found in a woman aged 30 to 39 in good health and CMV-seronegative. CDR3 region: CASSLKQGSYEQYF. The CDR3 nucleotides read TGTGCCAGCAGCTTAAAACAGGGCTCCTACGAGCAGTACTTC.